This T cell receptor (beta chain) originates from a study of vaccination effects on CD4 cells after COVID-19. Trimming removed 2 bases from V and 4 bases from J, with 11 bases in between. The CDR3 has 14 residues. Looked up from germline, CDR1 is LGHDT and CDR2 is YNNKEL (reference sequence). Clones were read by immunoSEQ multiplex PCR, and TCRdb kept only the in-frame ones, dropping some. The sample lists roughly 42,000 clones, around 70% occurring once. With the ViraFEST assay, the study expanded antigen-specific CD4+ T cells using viral peptide pools, then sequenced them. Isolating CD4+ T cells followed more than 9 days of culture. According to the study, vaccine recipients showed no prior SARS-CoV-2 infection and negative nucleocapsid antibodies. About this clone: Its antigen is currently unknown.

The input for sequencing was CD4+ T cells from PBMCs cultured with HCoV-OC43 spike peptides, taken before COVID-19 vaccination. Subset in this sample: HCoV-OC43 spike overlapping peptide pool stimulation. J is TRBJ1-2 and V is TRBV3-1 (or the pseudogene TRBV3-2); the D is unclear. The receptor comes from a human donor who received a COVID-19 vaccine. The CDR3 bases are TGTGCCAGCAGCCAACGAGGAGGGATCTATGGCTACACCTTC. This codes for CASSQRGGIYGYTF.